This T cell receptor beta chain was captured in a study of blood T cell repertoires in COVID-19. The wider study: There were acute and convalescent COVID-19 samples, and they came from the United States, Italy and Spain. Sample material is recorded as cDNA or gDNA derived from T cells, B-cell-depleted T cells, or PBMCs.

This clone appeared a single time. This CDR3 is built from 13 residues. Trimming shortened V by 2 bases and J by 6 bases, and 11 bases separated the two germline ends. Germline CDR1 SGHTA, CDR2 FQGNSA. Generated by immunoSEQ multiplex PCR, the TCRdb table keeps only in-frame clones and is missing some. This table holds approximately 300,000 clones, more than 80% found once. The rearrangement links TRBV7-2 to TRBJ2-7, with D unclear. Source material: peripheral blood. This receptor was identified in a man between 18 and 29 years old who had recovered from COVID-19. The CDR3 bases are TGTGCCAGCAGCTTATTTGCGGCTGGCGAGCAGTACTTC. Translating it yields CASSLFAAGEQYF.